These 28 T cell receptor beta chains originate from one sample sequenced in a study of technical replicates of blood from a few donors. TCRdb's copy holds only in-frame clones and misses some; the assay was immunoSEQ multiplex PCR. The table records around 13,000 clones, 84% of them present only once. Sequencing was carried out using PBMCs. These receptors all stem from a human donor in good health.

The chain joins TRBV6-5 to TRBJ1-2, with a possible D match to TRBD1 (6 bases). Trimming pared 7 bases from V and 2 bases from J, leaving 11 bases between. The length of the CDR3 is 13 residues. Germline V gene lookup returns CDR1 MNHEY and CDR2 SVGAGI. The CDR3 here is CASIKTGNYGYTF. CDR3 bases: TGTGCCAGCATAAAGACAGGAAACTATGGCTACACCTTC.

The chain is built from TRBV7-9 and TRBJ2-7; 7 positions match TRBD2. This CDR3 comprises 14 residues. Germline V lookup: CDR1 SEHNR, CDR2 FQNEAQ (reference sequence). Unmatched junction bases numbered 4, after V lost 5 bases and J lost 0 bases. In DNA, the CDR3 is TGTGCCAGCAGCCGAACTAGCGCCTCCTACGAGCAGTACTTC. Translating gives CASSRTSASYEQYF.

V usage is TRBV27 and J usage is TRBJ2-1, with 10 bases lining up with TRBD2. V lost 4 bases, J lost 6 bases, and 9 bases stayed unmatched. The CDR3 extends over 16 amino acids. Germline V lookup: CDR1 MNHEY, CDR2 SMNVEV (reference sequence). The CDR3 loop is CASSSVTSGWGNEQFF. The CDR3 DNA reads TGTGCCAGCAGTTCTGTGACTAGCGGGTGGGGCAATGAGCAGTTCTTC.

J is TRBJ1-3 and V is TRBV5-5; D is unclear. CDR3 size: 15 residues. The ends were cut back, 0 bases at V and 2 bases at J, with 9 bases in the middle. The germline CDR1 and CDR2 sequences are SGHKS and YYEKEE (reference sequence). CDR3: CASSLVWEAGNTIYF. The CDR3 DNA reads as TGTGCCAGCAGCTTGGTCTGGGAGGCTGGAAACACCATATATTTT.

The V gene is TRBV5-1, the J gene TRBJ2-5; D is uncertain. Germline-derived CDR1 and CDR2 are SGHRS and YFSETQ. The CDR3 loop spans 12 amino acids. The V and J ends lost 2 bases and 3 bases respectively, with 5 bases between them. The CDR3 region is CASSFEEETQYF. In nucleotides, the CDR3 is TGCGCCAGCAGCTTCGAGGAAGAGACCCAGTACTTC.

This clone was detected only a few times. The chain is built from TRBV11-3 and TRBJ1-5; TRBD1 might be the D (6 bases). The CDR3 runs 14 residues. Trimming cost V 1 base and J 6 bases, with 10 bases left between them. Germline assignment: CDR1 SGHNT and CDR2 YENEEA. This CDR3 reads CASSLGWGRQPQHF. DNA for the CDR3: TGTGCCAGCAGCTTAGGATGGGGGCGTCAGCCCCAGCATTTT.

The chain carries TRBV28 and TRBJ2-3; TRBD2 matches at 12 bases. V was pared by 6 bases and J by 4 bases, with 2 bases of the junction left unmatched. This CDR3 is 14 amino acids long. Per germline, CDR1 MDHEN and CDR2 SYDVKM. The CDR3 nucleotides read TGTGCCAGCAGCCGACTAGCGGGAGCAGATACGCAGTATTTT. It specifies CASSRLAGADTQYF.

The CDR3 coding sequence is TGTGCCAGCAGCTTGGTAACAGGGATCTCCTACGAGCAGTACTTC. This gives the protein CASSLVTGISYEQYF. This chain joins TRBV5-5 and TRBJ2-7; tentative D call: TRBD1 (6 bases). The length of the CDR3 is 15 residues. The V gene's germline CDR1 is SGHKS and CDR2 YYEKEE (reference sequence). V lost 0 bases and J lost 0, with 10 bases in between.

J is TRBJ2-3 and V is TRBV5-1, with D perhaps matching TRBD2 (6 bases). V dropped 2 bases and J dropped 0 bases, with 10 bases sitting between them. In germline, CDR1 is SGHRS, CDR2 YFSETQ. This CDR3 has 15 residues. Here the CDR3 reads CASSFGTSSTDTQYF. CDR3 DNA sequence: TGCGCCAGCAGCTTCGGGACTTCTAGCACAGATACGCAGTATTTT. The variable domain in full, completed from reference TRBV5-1 and TRBJ2-3, reads KAGVTQTPRYLIKTRGQQVTLSCSPISGHRSVSWYQQTPGQGLQFLFEYFSETQRNKGNFPGRFSGRQFSNSRSEMNVSTLELGDSALYLCASSFGTSSTDTQYFGPGTRLTVL.

This chain links TRBV7-2 with TRBJ2-7, with D possibly matching TRBD1 (5 bases). The CDR3 runs to 14 residues. The V gene lost 3 bases and the J gene lost 0 bases, with 9 bases spanning the gap. Germline V gene sequence: CDR1 SGHTA, CDR2 FQGNSA. The CDR3 reads CASSFYRTSYEQYF. The CDR3 nucleotides are TGTGCCAGCAGCTTCTACAGGACCTCCTACGAGCAGTACTTC.

This clone was picked up a small number of times. V gene TRBV5-1 combines with J gene TRBJ1-3; no clear D gene. The CDR3 runs 17 residues. V lost 2 bases, J lost 0 bases, and 15 bases lay in between. Germline loops: CDR1 SGHRS, CDR2 YFSETQ. CDR3 region: CASSLSPKTSSGNTIYF. In DNA form, the CDR3 reads TGCGCCAGCAGCTTATCCCCGAAAACTAGCTCTGGAAACACCATATATTTT.

This rearrangement joins TRBV7-9 to TRBJ2-7, with 11 bases lining up with TRBD1. Germline values: CDR1 SEHNR, CDR2 FQNEAQ (reference sequence). Trimming at V came to 5 bases and at J to 5 bases, leaving 5 bases not matched to a gene. This CDR3 region has 14 residues. The CDR3 DNA follows: TGTGCCAGCAGCGCAGGGACAGGGGGACACGAGCAGTACTTC. Its translation is CASSAGTGGHEQYF.

This clone was seen only a few times. The chain carries TRBV30 and TRBJ1-5; a weak D match, TRBD1 (6 bases). The germline CDR1 and CDR2 sequences are GTSNPN and SVGIG (reference sequence). This CDR3 comprises 16 residues. The V end lost 0 bases, the J end lost 9 bases, and 21 bases lay between the germline ends. In nucleotides, the CDR3 is TGTGCCTGGAGTGTACTCGGCCGCGCGGGAGGGGGGCCCCAGCATTTT. Translating it yields CAWSVLGRAGGGPQHF.

This rearrangement joins TRBV6-5 to TRBJ2-7; TRBD2 matches 10 bases. This CDR3 has 15 amino acids. Germline trimming cut 4 bases from V and 5 bases from J; bases unmatched to any gene: 8. Germline values: CDR1 MNHEY, CDR2 SVGAGI. CDR3 in DNA: TGTGCCAGCAGTTCTCCGATAGCGGGAGGAAACGAGCAGTACTTC. It encodes CASSSPIAGGNEQYF.

Only one count was recorded for this clone. The chain links TRBV27 to TRBJ1-4; weak D call: TRBD1 (6 bases). The CDR3 totals 17 residues. V was pared by 6 bases and J by 7 bases, with 24 bases between. Per germline, CDR1 MNHEY and CDR2 SMNVEV (reference sequence). The CDR3 coding sequence is TGTGCCAGCAGCAATCCCCCTTCGGGGGGCGTGGGTGAAAAACTGTTTTTT. Residues: CASSNPPSGGVGEKLFF. Using reference TRBV27 and TRBJ1-4 for the parts outside the CDR3, the full variable domain is EAQVTQNPRYLITVTGKKLTVTCSQNMNHEYMSWYRQDPGLGLRQIYYSMNVEVTDKGDVPEGYKVSRKEKRNFPLILESPSPNQTSLYFCASSNPPSGGVGEKLFFGSGTQLSVL.

The chain joins TRBV7-2 to TRBJ2-2; D possibly corresponds to TRBD1 (5 bases). The CDR3 is 16 residues long. Trimming stripped 2 bases from V and 1 base from J, with 11 bases between. Per germline, CDR1 SGHTA and CDR2 FQGNSA. The CDR3 DNA is TGTGCCAGCAGCTTACAGGGCCCAGTGAACACCGGGGAGCTGTTTTTT. It is translated as CASSLQGPVNTGELFF.

V usage is TRBV27 and J usage is TRBJ2-7; 9 bases map to TRBD2. CDR1 and CDR2 (germline): MNHEY, SMNVEV (reference sequence). The length of the CDR3 is 16 residues. The junction had 7 bases not matched to a gene; V was cut back by 2 bases and J by 2 bases. The CDR3 is CASSLIGLAGTYEQYF. The CDR3 DNA reads as TGTGCCAGCAGTTTAATTGGGCTAGCGGGGACCTACGAGCAGTACTTC.

The gene calls are TRBV5-1 and TRBJ2-1, with D perhaps matching TRBD1 (6 bases). Trimming cost V 0 bases and J 11 bases, with 24 bases left between them. This CDR3 comprises 17 residues. Germline CDR1 and CDR2: SGHRS and YFSETQ. CDR3 protein: CASSLGPGQSGILKQFF. The DNA for the CDR3 is TGCGCCAGCAGCTTGGGACCCGGACAGTCGGGGATCCTTAAGCAGTTCTTC. The whole variable domain, remainder taken from reference TRBV5-1 and TRBJ2-1, is KAGVTQTPRYLIKTRGQQVTLSCSPISGHRSVSWYQQTPGQGLQFLFEYFSETQRNKGNFPGRFSGRQFSNSRSEMNVSTLELGDSALYLCASSLGPGQSGILKQFFGPGTRLTVL.

The chain uses TRBV5-1 and TRBJ2-5; no clear D gene. Trimming left V 1 base short and J 5 bases short, with 12 bases between. The CDR3 has 14 residues. The V gene's germline CDR1 is SGHRS and CDR2 YFSETQ. CDR3 residues: CASSLSVGPETQYF. The CDR3 bases are TGCGCCAGCAGCTTGTCCGTGGGCCCGGAGACCCAGTACTTC.

The chain couples TRBV6-5 to TRBJ1-1; 9 bases are a match to TRBD1. J was trimmed by 5 bases and V by 2 bases; bases with no gene match: 6. Germline values: CDR1 MNHEY, CDR2 SVGAGI. The CDR3 extends over 15 amino acids. CDR3 DNA sequence: TGTGCCAGCAGTTACCGGAGACAGGGGGGAACTGAAGCTTTCTTT. It codes for CASSYRRQGGTEAFF.

The V call is TRBV14, the J call TRBJ2-3; tentatively, D is TRBD1 (6 bases). Trimming left V 4 bases short and J 0 bases short, with 14 bases between. Germline CDR1 SGHDN, CDR2 FVKESK. This CDR3 region has 16 residues. The DNA for the CDR3 is TGTGCCAGCAGCCGCAGCAGGGGTCTTAGCACAGATACGCAGTATTTT. It translates to CASSRSRGLSTDTQYF.

The chain joins TRBV5-1 to TRBJ1-3; D is possibly TRBD1 (5 bases). Looked up from germline, CDR1 is SGHRS and CDR2 is YFSETQ. The CDR3 is 16 residues long. Trimming removed 0 bases at V and 4 bases at J, with 14 bases between. The CDR3 DNA sequence: TGCGCCAGCAGCTTGGCCGGCGGGGCAGGAGGAAACACCATATATTTT. Translated: CASSLAGGAGGNTIYF.

The chain is built from TRBV19 and TRBJ2-5, with a weak D call TRBD2 (5 bases). The germline V gene has CDR1 LNHDA and CDR2 SQIVND (reference sequence). V lost 7 bases, J lost 7 bases, and 19 bases lay in between. This CDR3 region has 14 residues. The CDR3 region is CASNERETSGTQYF. As DNA, the CDR3 is TGTGCCAGTAACGAGAGGGAGACCAGCGGGACCCAGTACTTC.

This clone has only one observation. The chain links TRBV6-5 to TRBJ2-7; D gene uncertain. CDR3 length: 15 residues. Looked up from germline, CDR1 is MNHEY and CDR2 is SVGAGI. V shed 0 bases and J shed 4 bases, with 13 bases lying between them. This CDR3 is CASSYSSRFWYEQYF. As DNA, the CDR3 is TGTGCCAGCAGTTACTCGTCACGGTTTTGGTACGAGCAGTACTTC.

J is TRBJ2-6 and V is TRBV6-6; D is unclear. Trimming shortened V by 10 bases and J by 2 bases, and 6 bases separated the two germline ends. Germline assignment: CDR1 MNHNY and CDR2 SVGAGI (reference sequence). The CDR3 length is 12 residues. For the CDR3, the DNA is TGTGCCACGAGTACTGGGGCCAACGTCCTGACTTTC. Its protein product is CATSTGANVLTF.

This chain connects TRBV2 to TRBJ2-3, with D tentatively TRBD2 (5 bases). Trimming removed 7 bases from V and 7 bases from J, with 12 bases in between. This CDR3 has 12 residues. Germline lookup yields CDR1 SNHLY and CDR2 FYNNEI. CDR3 region: CASIPEVHTQYF. The CDR3 DNA sequence: TGTGCCAGCATCCCGGAGGTACATACGCAGTATTTT.

This chain joins TRBV30 and TRBJ2-1, with 8 bases identical to TRBD2. CDR1 and CDR2 from the germline V gene are GTSNPN and SVGIG (reference sequence). CDR3 size: 17 residues. J lost 7 bases, V lost 5 bases, and 19 bases had no gene match. The CDR3 bases are TGTGCCTGGGGGGACTCGCCCAGCGGGGGAAGTGGTAATGAGCAGTTCTTC. It is translated as CAWGDSPSGGSGNEQFF.

This chain connects TRBV5-1 to TRBJ2-7; D is possibly TRBD2 (6 bases). V gave up 6 bases and J gave up 0 bases, with 13 bases separating them. The CDR3 runs to 14 residues. CDR1 SGHRS and CDR2 YFSETQ come from the germline V gene. CDR3 nucleotide sequence: TGCGCCAGCACGACTGGGGGGAGCTCCTACGAGCAGTACTTC. Its translation is CASTTGGSSYEQYF.